This TCR beta chain was recorded in a study of cytomegalovirus exposure and HLA in healthy donors. Whole-study findings and limits: TCR beta chains associated with HLA were, in a later analysis, more clonally expanded than equally common others. Later analysis suggested most CMV-associated TCR beta chains were HLA-restricted. Sequencing depth across donors, presence/absence analyses assumed, was roughly uniform.

The study ran its PCR with 60 Vbeta and 13 Jbeta primers. Only in-frame clones appear in the TCRdb table, and some are missing; sequencing was by immunoSEQ multiplex PCR. The sample includes under 200,000 clones, 82% seen only once; the top ten take around 1.5%. On this clone: Its target is unknown.

Looked up from germline, CDR1 is SNHLY and CDR2 is FYNNEI. Trimming took 4 bases from V and 8 from J, leaving 9 bases between them. The CDR3 loop spans 12 amino acids. Input material: PBMCs. The chain carries TRBV2 and TRBJ1-3; D unclear. The TCR comes from a male donor in good health and CMV-seronegative. The CDR3 here is CASSGDADTIYF. The CDR3 DNA sequence: TGTGCCAGCAGTGGAGATGCGGACACCATATATTTT.